Below are 26 T cell receptor beta chains sequenced from a single sample in a study of technical replicates of blood from a few donors. TCRdb keeps only in-frame clones here, not all; method: immunoSEQ multiplex PCR. The sample gives tens of thousands of clones, about 96% of which show up once; about 0.2% is in the top ten. Sequencing was performed on T cells isolated from PBMCs. The receptor set was obtained from a human donor in good health.

This chain links TRBV28 with TRBJ1-4; tentatively, D is TRBD1 (5 bases). Germline loops: CDR1 MDHEN, CDR2 SYDVKM. The V end was cut by 6 bases, the J end by 7 bases, with 18 bases between. The CDR3 runs 15 residues. Here the CDR3 DNA reads TGTGCCAGCAGGCCTCCAGGGACTTGGAGTGAAAAACTGTTTTTT. It translates to CASRPPGTWSEKLFF.

The chain employs TRBV28 and TRBJ1-5; tentative D call: TRBD1 (6 bases). CDR3 size: 13 residues. V lost 6 bases to trimming and J lost 0 bases, with 6 bases between them. Germline V gene sequence: CDR1 MDHEN, CDR2 SYDVKM. CDR3 sequence reads: CASRQGSNQPQHF. CDR3 sequence (DNA): TGTGCCAGCAGACAGGGTAGCAATCAGCCCCAGCATTTT.

The chain links TRBV18 to TRBJ2-3; D possibly corresponds to TRBD1 (5 bases). The length of the CDR3 is 15 residues. V dropped 0 bases and J dropped 5 bases, with 12 bases sitting between them. Germline values: CDR1 KGHSH, CDR2 LQKENI. The CDR3 spells CASSPPTDRGDTQYF. The DNA of the CDR3 is TGTGCCAGCTCACCACCGACAGACCGAGGAGATACGCAGTATTTT.

The chain employs TRBV7-2 and TRBJ1-1; 7 bases map to TRBD1. Germline CDR1 reads SGHTA; CDR2 reads FQGNSA. The V and J ends lost 1 base and 1 base, in that order; junction bases with no gene match: 3. CDR3 size: 15 residues. The CDR3 is CASSLEGQKNTEAFF. CDR3 DNA sequence: TGTGCCAGCAGCTTAGAGGGACAGAAGAACACTGAAGCTTTCTTT.

This clone was seen once. The chain carries TRBV5-1 and TRBJ1-1, with D maybe TRBD1 (6 bases). Per the germline V gene, CDR1 is SGHRS and CDR2 is YFSETQ. This CDR3 has 14 amino acids. Trimming took 4 bases from V and 3 from J, leaving 13 bases between them. CDR3 amino acids: CASSPQGGYTEAFF. The CDR3 DNA follows: TGCGCCAGCAGCCCACAGGGAGGGTACACTGAAGCTTTCTTT.

This clone showed up just once. V and J are TRBV25-1 and TRBJ2-1; 7 nucleotides agree with TRBD1. The germline gives CDR1 MGHDK, CDR2 SYGVNS. The CDR3 has 13 amino acids. Germline trimming cut 3 bases from V and 8 bases from J; bases unmatched to any gene: 4. CDR3 nucleotide sequence: TGTGCCAGCAGTGAGCTAACAGGGGATGAGCAGTTCTTC. This sequence encodes CASSELTGDEQFF.

Of note for this clone: At one end the junction does not follow the germline gene, possibly because of a read error. V usage is TRBV6-6 and J usage is TRBJ2-3; TRBD2 might be the D (5 bases). In germline, CDR1 is MNHNY, CDR2 SVGAGI (reference sequence). This CDR3 spans 14 amino acids. The CDR3 region has the DNA TGTGCCAGCAGTGACTCTCGACTAAGGGATACGCAGTATTTT. Its translation is CASSDSRLRDTQYF.

J is TRBJ2-3 and V is TRBV27; D possibly corresponds to TRBD2 (5 bases). CDR1 and CDR2 (germline): MNHEY, SMNVEV (reference sequence). V lost 7 bases and J 4 bases, leaving 21 bases between the germline ends. CDR3 length equals 16 residues. CDR3 amino acids: CASIERRLFGADTQYF. CDR3 sequence (DNA): TGTGCCAGCATCGAAAGGAGGCTCTTCGGTGCAGATACGCAGTATTTT.

This chain links TRBV6-5 with TRBJ1-6, with D possibly TRBD1 on 6 matching bases. Germline assignment: CDR1 MNHEY and CDR2 SVGAGI. The CDR3 totals 16 residues. Trimming shortened V by 0 bases and J by 10 bases, and 16 bases separated the two germline ends. Here the CDR3 reads CASSYSSRGGRSPLHF. Written as DNA, the CDR3 is TGTGCCAGCAGTTACTCGTCGCGGGGGGGCCGATCACCCCTCCACTTT.

CDR3 loop: CASSLGLASPETQYF. CDR3 DNA sequence: TGTGCCAGCAGCTTGGGACTAGCGTCGCCAGAGACCCAGTACTTC. V gene TRBV11-3 combines with J gene TRBJ2-5; the match to TRBD2 covers 10 bases. This CDR3 region has 15 residues. Losses at the gene ends were 3 bases for V and 4 bases for J; bases not matched to a gene: 5. CDR1 SGHNT and CDR2 YENEEA come from the germline V gene.

The rearrangement links TRBV29-1 to TRBJ1-3, with D maybe TRBD1 (5 bases). CDR1 and CDR2 (germline): SQVTM, ANQGSEA. The CDR3 runs to 13 residues. V lost 4 bases to trimming and J lost 8 bases, with 15 bases between them. The CDR3 DNA reads TGCAGCGTTGGAGTGTTTCCGGGGGACACCATATATTTT. Protein sequence: CSVGVFPGDTIYF.

This clone has only one observation. V gene TRBV2 combines with J gene TRBJ1-1, with D perhaps TRBD1 (6 bases). The CDR3 covers 14 residues. Between the trimmed V and J ends, which lost 2 bases and 3 bases, there was a span of 10 bases. CDR1 is SNHLY, CDR2 FYNNEI, per germline. CDR3 residues: CASSEQGIDTEAFF. The CDR3 region has the DNA TGTGCCAGCAGTGAACAGGGGATCGACACTGAAGCTTTCTTT.

The chain recombines TRBV5-1 with TRBJ1-6, with D tentatively TRBD1 (5 bases). V lost 5 bases and J lost 5, with 11 bases in between. This CDR3 is 14 amino acids long. The germline gives CDR1 SGHRS, CDR2 YFSETQ. CDR3 sequence (DNA): TGCGCCAGCAGTACAGGTTTGGATAATTCACCCCTCCACTTT. This encodes CASSTGLDNSPLHF.

CDR3 sequence reads: CASSGGTLNEQFF. The CDR3 bases are TGCGCCAGCAGCGGCGGGACCCTCAATGAGCAGTTCTTC. The V and J genes are TRBV5-1 and TRBJ2-1; D perhaps matches TRBD2 (6 bases). The V gene's germline CDR1 is SGHRS and CDR2 YFSETQ. This CDR3 is 13 amino acids long. Trimming cost V 4 bases and J 6 bases, with 11 bases left between them.

This rearrangement joins TRBV4-2 to TRBJ2-7, with 7 nucleotides matching TRBD1. The CDR3 has 15 residues. With 5 bases clipped from V and 4 bases from J, the junction kept 11 bases outside the gene matches. Germline assignment: CDR1 LGHNA and CDR2 YNFKEQ. As DNA, the CDR3 is TGTGCCAGCAGCTCCGGGACCACAGGGGTTTACGAGCAGTACTTC. This translates into CASSSGTTGVYEQYF.

The rearrangement uses TRBV5-6 and TRBJ2-7, with 7 bases identical to TRBD2. V shed 5 bases and J 5 bases; nucleotides not matched to a gene: 7. Germline V CDR1 and CDR2: SGHDT, YYEEEE. This CDR3 contains 13 residues. The CDR3 nucleotides are TGTGCCAGCAGGTATTGGGAGGGGAACGAGCAGTACTTC. Translated: CASRYWEGNEQYF. Filled out from reference TRBV5-6 and TRBJ2-7, the complete variable domain reads DAGVTQSPTHLIKTRGQQVTLRCSPKSGHDTVSWYQQALGQGPQFIFQYYEEEERQRGNFPDRFSGHQFPNYSSELNVNALLLGDSALYLCASRYWEGNEQYFGPGTRLTVT.

This chain links TRBV2 with TRBJ1-3; no clear D gene. Germline V lookup: CDR1 SNHLY, CDR2 FYNNEI. The length of the CDR3 is 10 residues. With 8 bases removed from V and 3 bases from J, the gap between germline ends came to 2 bases. Here the CDR3 reads CASRGNTIYF. The CDR3 DNA reads as TGTGCCAGCCGTGGAAACACCATATATTTT.

The chain recombines TRBV6-1 with TRBJ1-2; D is undetermined. The CDR3 totals 16 residues. Germline V gene sequence: CDR1 MNHNS, CDR2 SASEGT. Trimming shortened V by 2 bases and J by 2 bases, and 15 bases separated the two germline ends. The chain's CDR3 is CASSEPEYQENYGYTF. In nucleotides, the CDR3 is TGTGCCAGCAGTGAACCCGAATATCAGGAAAACTATGGCTACACCTTC.

This clone occurred a few times. This rearrangement joins TRBV6-1 to TRBJ1-2; D ambiguous. The germline V and J ends were trimmed by 1 base and 7 bases, with 13 bases remaining between them. This CDR3 is built from 14 residues. Germline loops: CDR1 MNHNS, CDR2 SASEGT. The CDR3 sequence is CASSEVRQAIGYTF. The DNA of the CDR3 is TGTGCCAGCAGTGAAGTTCGCCAGGCCATTGGCTACACCTTC.

The chain links TRBV28 to TRBJ2-7, with D maybe TRBD1 (5 bases). CDR1 MDHEN and CDR2 SYDVKM come from the germline V gene. This CDR3 has 13 amino acids. V was clipped by 6 bases and J by 0 bases, with 9 bases between them. The CDR3 DNA is TGTGCCAGCAGGTCCAGGGACTCCTACGAGCAGTACTTC. The encoded protein is CASRSRDSYEQYF.

The chain has TRBV28 and TRBJ2-7; D may be TRBD1 (5 bases). V was clipped by 7 bases and J by 3 bases, with 10 bases between them. Per the germline V gene, CDR1 is MDHEN and CDR2 is SYDVKM. The CDR3 length is 12 residues. CDR3: CASTPGNYEQYF. The DNA for the CDR3 is TGTGCCAGCACCCCAGGGAACTACGAGCAGTACTTC.

The CDR3, as DNA: TGTGCCAGCACCGAGTTGGGACAGGCCTATGGCTACACCTTC. It codes for CASTELGQAYGYTF. The chain combines TRBV6-5 with TRBJ1-2, with 8 positions matching TRBD1. The ends lost 7 bases at V and 4 bases at J; junction bases unmatched: 8. The CDR3 covers 14 residues. CDR1 is MNHEY, CDR2 SVGAGI, per germline.

V and J are TRBV5-4 and TRBJ2-7; 7 nucleotides agree with TRBD2. V gave up 0 bases and J gave up 6 bases; unmatched junction bases: 9. Germline lookup yields CDR1 SGHNT and CDR2 YYREEE (reference sequence). The CDR3 length is 15 residues. The DNA for the CDR3 is TGTGCCAGCAGCTTGGTTGGAGCGGGGCCTTCCGAGCAGTACTTC. It encodes CASSLVGAGPSEQYF. Complete variable domain (other parts from reference TRBV5-4 and TRBJ2-7): ETGVTQSPTHLIKTRGQQVTLRCSSQSGHNTVSWYQQALGQGPQFIFQYYREEENGRGNFPPRFSGLQFPNYSSELNVNALELDDSALYLCASSLVGAGPSEQYFGPGTRLTVT.

The rearrangement uses TRBV5-1 and TRBJ2-2; D might be TRBD2 (5 bases). CDR1 and CDR2 from the germline V gene are SGHRS and YFSETQ. CDR3 length equals 17 residues. V was pared by 4 bases and J by 5 bases, with 21 bases between. As DNA, the CDR3 is TGCGCCAGCAGCCAGACGCTGGCCGGACTCATTACCGGGGAGCTGTTTTTT. Its translation: CASSQTLAGLITGELFF.

The chain carries TRBV13 and TRBJ1-1; D call uncertain. The CDR3 is made up of 13 amino acids. V lost 5 bases and J lost 1, with 8 bases in between. CDR1 and CDR2 from the germline V gene are PRHDT and FYEKMQ (reference sequence). Here the CDR3 DNA reads TGTGCCAGCAGCCTGAGGAGGAACACTGAAGCTTTCTTT. Protein sequence: CASSLRRNTEAFF.

This rearrangement joins TRBV27 to TRBJ2-7; 9 bases map to TRBD1. The germline V gene has CDR1 MNHEY and CDR2 SMNVEV (reference sequence). This CDR3 contains 15 residues. V was clipped by 5 bases and J by 1 base; unmatched bases: 6. In nucleotides, the CDR3 is TGTGCCAGCAGTCTAACAGGGGGCGGTTCCTACGAGCAGTACTTC. This sequence encodes CASSLTGGGSYEQYF.